The present T cell receptor beta chain was sequenced within a study of T cell changes during pregnancy in multiple sclerosis. The CDR3 has 12 amino acids. Deletions cut 4 bases from V and 5 bases from J, with 6 bases between. Germline CDR1 MGHRA, CDR2 YSYEKL. Using immunoSEQ multiplex PCR, the repertoire was profiled, and TCRdb retains in-frame clones only, with some absent. The sample records about 41,000 clones, 94% being singletons. Sample: CD8+ T cells from peripheral blood mononuclear cells, taken in the third trimester of pregnancy. The origin of this receptor is a female donor with multiple sclerosis, enrolled in a pregnancy study. The chain has TRBV4-1 and TRBJ2-1; D gene ambiguous. CDR3 sequence (DNA): TGCGCCAGCAGCCTACAAGACAATGAGCAGTTCTTC. It is translated as CASSLQDNEQFF.